A single sample gave rise to the 21 T cell receptor beta chains below, sequenced in a study of sequential checkpoint blockade in melanoma (dated by TCRdb to between 2017 and 2020). The treatment or condition label, as the study defines it: randomized to nivolumab then ipilimumab (arm A) or the reverse (arm B). Receptors were amplified or captured by the immunoSEQ multiplex PCR assay. TCRdb obtained this table from immuneACCESS and retained in-frame rearrangements with V and J assigned. These tables miss some clones; where compared with another copy, unresolved V genes account for less than half of the shortfall, and the remainder is unexplained. The sample table contains over 30,000 clones; only one count was recorded for approximately 85% of them. Less than 6% of the sample comes from the top ten. The source material was CD8+ T cells sorted from blood (inferred from file names), sampled from a patient given nivolumab and ipilimumab in sequence. Receptors originate from a human donor with melanoma.

This clone was observed once. The chain couples TRBV30 to TRBJ1-6; the D gene is possibly TRBD1 (5 bases). V was clipped by 1 base and J by 3 bases, with 13 bases between them. The germline V gene encodes CDR1 GTSNPN and CDR2 SVGIG (reference sequence). This CDR3 comprises 16 residues. CDR3 nucleotide sequence: TGTGCCTGGAGTGAACTAAGCCAGGGCTATAATTCACCCCTCCACTTT. Its protein is CAWSELSQGYNSPLHF.

The count of this clone is one. The chain employs TRBV27 and TRBJ2-6, with a weak D call TRBD2 (6 bases). V shed 2 bases and J shed 0 bases, with 14 bases lying between them. The CDR3 covers 18 residues. CDR1 and CDR2 (germline): MNHEY, SMNVEV (reference sequence). The CDR3 sequence: CASSLNAGPRSGANVLTF. The CDR3, as DNA: TGTGCCAGCAGTTTAAATGCGGGACCCCGCTCTGGGGCCAACGTCCTGACTTTC.

The chain carries TRBV28 and TRBJ2-2; 8 bases map to TRBD1. CDR1 and CDR2 (germline): MDHEN, SYDVKM. The CDR3 has 15 amino acids. V gave up 5 bases and J gave up 1 base; unmatched junction bases: 3. CDR3 residues: CASSLQGENTGELFF. The CDR3 nucleotides read TGTGCCAGCAGTCTACAGGGGGAGAACACCGGGGAGCTGTTTTTT.

V usage is TRBV28 and J usage is TRBJ1-5, with TRBD1 matching 9 bases. The V and J ends lost 7 bases and 6 bases, in that order; junction bases with no gene match: 10. Germline assignment: CDR1 MDHEN and CDR2 SYDVKM. The CDR3 contains 15 residues. CDR3 DNA: TGTGCCAGCACCCCCGGGACAGGGAAAGGTCAGCCCCAGCATTTT. Amino acids: CASTPGTGKGQPQHF.

The chain is built from TRBV11-2 and TRBJ2-7, with D possibly TRBD1 on 5 matching bases. V lost 4 bases and J 0 bases, leaving 10 bases between the germline ends. The germline CDR1 and CDR2 sequences are SGHAT and FQNNGV. CDR3 length: 14 amino acids. For the CDR3, the DNA is TGTGCCAGCAGCTCCTACAGGAGCTCCTACGAGCAGTACTTC. Encoded protein: CASSSYRSSYEQYF.

This clone was recorded only once. The chain links TRBV5-4 to TRBJ2-5; a possible D gene is TRBD1 (6 bases). V was shortened by 2 bases and J by 4 bases, with 12 bases between the two germline ends. CDR3 length equals 14 residues. CDR1 is SGHNT, CDR2 YYREEE, per germline (reference sequence). The CDR3 DNA reads as TGTGCCAGCAGCTTACCAGGGGTACTAGAGACCCAGTACTTC. This codes for CASSLPGVLETQYF.

The chain has TRBV13 and TRBJ2-5; 10 bases are shared with TRBD2. TRBJ2-7 explains the end of the DNA better; the J call may be wrong. The CDR3 covers 15 residues. Germline V gene data show CDR1 as PRHDT and CDR2 as FYEKMQ (reference sequence). The CDR3 sequence is CASSPRTSGYYEQYF. For the CDR3, the DNA is TGTGCCAGCAGCCCCCGGACTAGCGGTTACTACGAGCAGTACTTC.

The J gene is TRBJ1-1, the V gene TRBV7-6; 11 nucleotides align to TRBD1. The J segment lost 6 bases and the V segment lost 5 bases, leaving 5 bases of the junction unmatched. Germline lookup yields CDR1 SGHVS and CDR2 FNYEAQ. The CDR3 has 14 amino acids. The CDR3 here is CASSPGQGGSEAFF. CDR3 coding DNA: TGTGCCAGCAGCCCGGGACAGGGGGGATCTGAAGCTTTCTTT.

The gene calls are TRBV14 and TRBJ1-1; maybe TRBD1 (5 bases). The CDR3 has 13 amino acids. Germline CDR1 and CDR2: SGHDN and FVKESK. Trimming took 1 base from V and 11 from J, leaving 14 bases between them. In DNA form, the CDR3 reads TGTGCCAGCAGCCAAGGGTCTGAGAAGGGGGCTTTCTTT. It yields the protein CASSQGSEKGAFF.

The V and J genes are TRBV5-6 and TRBJ1-1; a weak D match, TRBD1 (6 bases). This CDR3 contains 14 residues. The germline V gene encodes CDR1 SGHDT and CDR2 YYEEEE. Trimming took 3 bases from V and 4 from J, leaving 13 bases between them. CDR3 loop: CASSWPGESTEAFF. The CDR3 coding sequence is TGTGCCAGCAGCTGGCCAGGGGAGAGCACTGAAGCTTTCTTT.

The chain employs TRBV9 and TRBJ2-1; 11 bases line up with TRBD2. V lost 5 bases to trimming and J lost 4 bases; unmatched junction nucleotides: 5. Germline lookup yields CDR1 SGDLS and CDR2 YYNGEE. This CDR3 contains 15 residues. DNA for the CDR3: TGTGCCAGCAGTGTTAGCGGGAGGGCTTACAATGAGCAGTTCTTC. Translating gives CASSVSGRAYNEQFF.

This clone was observed once. The chain joins TRBV4-1 to TRBJ1-1; 7 bases line up with TRBD1. Germline trimming cut 4 bases from V and 6 bases from J; bases unmatched to any gene: 14. The CDR3 is 16 amino acids. Germline-derived CDR1 and CDR2 are MGHRA and YSYEKL. The CDR3 nucleotides are TGCGCCAGCAGCCGGAGACAGGGAATTGAAAACGCTGAAGCTTTCTTT. This gives the protein CASSRRQGIENAEAFF.

This clone was counted between two and nine times. The chain uses TRBV6-1 and TRBJ1-1; D may be TRBD1 (6 bases). From germline, CDR1 is MNHNS and CDR2 SASEGT. V was pared by 5 bases and J by 7 bases, with 14 bases between. The length of the CDR3 is 13 residues. The CDR3 region has the DNA TGTGCCAGCAGTCTCGGGACAAGAGATGAAGCTTTCTTT. Translating it yields CASSLGTRDEAFF.

The rearrangement uses TRBV6-5 and TRBJ2-7, with TRBD1 matching 7 bases. Germline V lookup: CDR1 MNHEY, CDR2 SVGAGI. This CDR3 is 13 amino acids long. V lost 6 bases to trimming and J lost 3 bases; unmatched junction nucleotides: 5. In DNA form, the CDR3 reads TGTGCCAGCAGACCAACAGGGGACTACGAGCAGTACTTC. Translated, it gives CASRPTGDYEQYF.

This clone has only one observation. The J gene is TRBJ2-7, the V gene TRBV27, with 9 bases lining up with TRBD1. V gave up 5 bases and J gave up 6 bases; unmatched junction bases: 2. Germline V CDR1 and CDR2: MNHEY, SMNVEV (reference sequence). CDR3 length: 12 residues. The CDR3 DNA is TGTGCCAGCAGTATGACAGGGGGCGAGCAGTACTTC. It encodes CASSMTGGEQYF.

V gene TRBV6-4 combines with J gene TRBJ2-1; maybe TRBD1 (6 bases). Germline assignment: CDR1 MRHNA and CDR2 SNTAGT. Trimming shortened V by 6 bases and J by 4 bases, and 10 bases separated the two germline ends. CDR3 length equals 13 residues. The CDR3 is CASSLDSYNEQFF. CDR3 nucleotides: TGTGCCAGCAGCCTGGACAGTTACAATGAGCAGTTCTTC.

The V and J genes are TRBV4-1 and TRBJ1-5, with D tentatively TRBD1 (5 bases). In germline, CDR1 is MGHRA, CDR2 YSYEKL. The CDR3 length is 14 residues. Trimming pared 1 base from V and 3 bases from J, leaving 7 bases between. The CDR3 DNA follows: TGCGCCAGCAGCCAAGGACAGAACAATCAGCCCCAGCATTTT. Translating it yields CASSQGQNNQPQHF.

The chain has TRBV5-1 and TRBJ2-7; the match to TRBD1 covers 7 bases. CDR3 length: 15 residues. Trimming removed 4 bases from V and 4 bases from J; junction bases left unmatched: 11. Germline V CDR1 and CDR2: SGHRS, YFSETQ. Here the CDR3 DNA reads TGCGCCAGCAGCCCGGGGCAGGGGGTTCAATACGAGCAGTACTTC. As protein: CASSPGQGVQYEQYF.

This chain joins TRBV25-1 and TRBJ2-1; possibly TRBD1 for D (7 bases). The V gene lost 6 bases and the J gene lost 4 bases, with 13 bases spanning the gap. CDR3 size: 14 residues. CDR1 and CDR2 from the germline V gene are MGHDK and SYGVNS. The CDR3 spells CASSTQGGYNEQFF. CDR3 nucleotide sequence: TGTGCCAGCAGCACCCAGGGGGGATACAATGAGCAGTTCTTC.

The chain carries TRBV19 and TRBJ1-5, with TRBD1 identical over 7 bases. Trimming removed 6 bases from V and 1 base from J; junction bases left unmatched: 6. CDR3 length: 15 amino acids. Germline assignment: CDR1 LNHDA and CDR2 SQIVND (reference sequence). CDR3 region: CASRQGTRSNQPQHF. CDR3 DNA: TGTGCCAGTAGACAGGGGACGAGGAGCAATCAGCCCCAGCATTTT.

The chain combines TRBV9 with TRBJ2-7; 10 nucleotides match TRBD2. This CDR3 has 15 residues. CDR1 is SGDLS and CDR2 is YYNGEE in the germline V gene. Trimming took 0 bases from V and 4 from J; bases not matched to a gene: 4. The CDR3 nucleotides read TGTGCCAGCAGCGTAGAAGCGGGGGGGATATACGAGCAGTACTTC. Translation: CASSVEAGGIYEQYF.